This TCR beta chain was profiled in a study of cytomegalovirus exposure and HLA in healthy donors. Overall study: A previous analysis identified 117 million unique TCR beta sequences derived from 180 million or so T cells. The study, taken as a whole, reports: In an earlier analysis, most TCR beta V segments were productive about 87% or about 30% of the time. Accurate prediction of most subjects' HLA-A and HLA-B alleles from TCR beta sequences was reported.

Points on this clone: Its specificity is not known.

PCR was performed using 60 Vbeta and 13 Jbeta primers. This table comes from immunoSEQ multiplex PCR, and its TCRdb copy is limited to in-frame clones, with some not included. The sample lists about 130,000 clones, roughly 71% seen once, with 1.2% to 1.5% in the top ten. Specimen: PBMCs. The clonotype was recovered from a woman in her thirties or forties in good health and CMV-seronegative.

The CDR3 loop reads CASSLARVGQANTEAFF. The CDR3 DNA follows: TGTGCCAGCAGCTTAGCGAGAGTAGGACAGGCGAACACTGAAGCTTTCTTT. This chain joins TRBV7-8 and TRBJ1-1; 7 nucleotides align to TRBD1. This CDR3 contains 17 residues. V gave up 0 bases and J gave up 1 base; unmatched junction bases: 8. Germline V gene data show CDR1 as SGHVS and CDR2 as FQNEAQ.